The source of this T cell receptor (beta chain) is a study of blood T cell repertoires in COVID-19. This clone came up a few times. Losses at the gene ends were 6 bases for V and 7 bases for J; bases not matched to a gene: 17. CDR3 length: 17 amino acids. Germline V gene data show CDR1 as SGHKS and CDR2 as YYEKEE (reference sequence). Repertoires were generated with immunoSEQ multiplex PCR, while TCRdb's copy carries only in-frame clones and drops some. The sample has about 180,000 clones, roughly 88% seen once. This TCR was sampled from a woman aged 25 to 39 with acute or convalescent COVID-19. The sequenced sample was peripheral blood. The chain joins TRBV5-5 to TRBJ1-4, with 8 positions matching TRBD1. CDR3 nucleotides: TGTGCCAGCACCGTAAGGACAGGGCGGATAGAAGGTGAAAAACTGTTTTTT. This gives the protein CASTVRTGRIEGEKLFF. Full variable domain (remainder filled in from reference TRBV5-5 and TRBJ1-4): DAGVTQSPTHLIKTRGQQVTLRCSPISGHKSVSWYQQVLGQGPQFIFQYYEKEERGRGNFPDRFSARQFPNYSSELNVNALLLGDSALYLCASTVRTGRIEGEKLFFGSGTQLSVL.